The next 23 T cell receptor beta chains were all read from a single sample in a study of blood T cells in healthy people across ages (dated by TCRdb to 2014 to 2015). Library preparation used 5' RACE. Sequenced on an Illumina HiSeq 2500. A second PCR of roughly 7 to 12 cycles was run with a J-beta primer mix and a sample-barcoded 5' primer. TCRdb itself trimmed the public reads at Q25 with fastp, ran MiXCR and retained productive beta chains. Here each entry gathers all rows of one CDR3 protein and keeps the most common genes and DNA. Across this sample there are some 1.5 million distinct CDR3 sequences, with 28% seen only once. The ten largest account for roughly 8% of the sample. Specimen: blood. The receptors derive from a woman aged 30 to 39 in good health.

This clonotype was recorded a few times. The chain is built from TRBV12-3 or TRBV12-4 and TRBJ1-2; possible D gene TRBD1, 5 bases. V gave up 5 bases and J gave up 11 bases, with 12 bases separating them. There are 11 residues in the CDR3. CDR3 sequence: CASSSVGQYTF. The CDR3 coding sequence is TGTGCCAGCAGTAGCGTGGGGCAATACACCTTC.

The genes are TRBV28 and TRBJ1-2; unclear D gene. CDR3 length: 16 residues. V was trimmed by 2 bases and J by 6 bases, leaving 19 bases between them. The germline V gene encodes CDR1 MDHEN and CDR2 SYDVKM. CDR3 protein: CASSLDTAGGPHGYTF. The CDR3, as DNA: TGTGCCAGCAGTTTAGACACCGCAGGCGGACCTCATGGCTACACCTTC.

The V call is TRBV7-7, the J call TRBJ1-1; 8 positions agree with TRBD1. V trimming: 5 bases; J trimming: 6 bases; junction bases outside the gene matches: 5. This CDR3 region has 13 residues. Germline-derived CDR1 and CDR2 are SSHAT and FNYEAQ (reference sequence). CDR3 loop: CASSADRDAEAFF. CDR3 in DNA: TGTGCCAGCAGCGCGGACAGGGACGCTGAAGCTTTCTTT.

For the CDR3, the DNA is TGCAGTGCTAGAGAGAGGCGGGGGGACTTTCAAGAGACCCAGTACTTC. Translating it yields CSARERRGDFQETQYF. The V and J genes are TRBV20-1 and TRBJ2-5, with TRBD2 matching 8 bases. CDR3 size: 16 residues. The germline gives CDR1 DFQATT, CDR2 SNEGSKA (reference sequence). Germline trimming cut 0 bases from V and 2 bases from J; bases unmatched to any gene: 8.

The J gene is TRBJ1-5, the V gene TRBV5-1, with 10 positions matching TRBD1. Germline V gene sequence: CDR1 SGHRS, CDR2 YFSETQ. This CDR3 has 15 amino acids. Trimming took 7 bases from V and 2 from J; bases not matched to a gene: 6. Here the CDR3 reads CASAGTGAGNQPQHF. The CDR3 DNA is TGCGCCAGCGCCGGGACAGGGGCCGGCAATCAGCCCCAGCATTTT.

V is TRBV20-1 and J is TRBJ2-1, with 9 bases matching TRBD2. The germline CDR1 and CDR2 sequences are DFQATT and SNEGSKA (reference sequence). The CDR3 has 14 residues. The CDR3 protein is CRGLWGGGANEQFF. Here the CDR3 DNA reads TGCAGGGGACTCTGGGGCGGGGGGGCCAATGAGCAGTTCTTC.

The chain recombines TRBV20-1 with TRBJ2-5; 13 nucleotides match TRBD2. V was clipped by 1 base and J by 9 bases; unmatched bases: 14. The CDR3 has 17 residues. CDR1 and CDR2 from the germline V gene are DFQATT and SNEGSKA (reference sequence). The CDR3 protein is CSARAGTSGTLGGAQYF. DNA for the CDR3: TGCAGTGCTAGAGCCGGGACTAGCGGGACCCTAGGAGGGGCCCAGTACTTC.

J is TRBJ2-7 and V is TRBV6-5; 10 positions match TRBD1. The germline gives CDR1 MNHEY, CDR2 SVGAGI. CDR3 length equals 14 residues. The V segment lost 4 bases and the J segment 5 bases; nucleotides outside the gene matches: 5. DNA for the CDR3: TGTGCCAGCAGTTCCGACAGGGGGCTGAACGAGCAGTACTTC. Residues: CASSSDRGLNEQYF.

As for this clonotype: Germline and junction disagree at one end, which may indicate a read error. This chain connects TRBV20-1 to TRBJ2-1; D could derive from TRBD1 or TRBD2 (5 bases each). CDR3 length: 14 residues. Germline V gene lookup returns CDR1 DFQATT and CDR2 SNEGSKA (reference sequence). The CDR3 reads CSATPGLEINERFF. The CDR3 region has the DNA TGCAGTGCCACCCCGGGGCTAGAGATAAATGAGCGGTTCTTC.

This clonotype was recorded a few times. The CDR3 region is CASSQAGSSGRIKYF. CDR3 DNA sequence: TGTGCCAGCTCACAAGCCGGGTCTAGCGGGAGGATCAAGTACTTC. V and J are TRBV18 and TRBJ2-5, with TRBD2 matching over 11 bases. J lost 12 bases, V lost 4 bases, and 13 bases had no gene match. Looked up from germline, CDR1 is KGHSH and CDR2 is LQKENI. This CDR3 contains 15 residues.

There are a few counts of this clonotype. V gene TRBV29-1 combines with J gene TRBJ2-5, with D possibly being TRBD2 (5 bases). Trimming stripped 4 bases from V and 5 bases from J, with 11 bases between. Germline lookup yields CDR1 SQVTM and CDR2 ANQGSEA. The CDR3 is 12 amino acids. The CDR3, as DNA: TGCAGCGTTGTCCCTAGCCGGGAGACCCAGTACTTC. The encoded protein is CSVVPSRETQYF.

V is TRBV25-1 and J is TRBJ2-3, with D perhaps being TRBD1 or TRBD2 (6 bases each). This CDR3 spans 15 amino acids. Germline V CDR1 and CDR2: MGHDK, SYGVNS. V lost 1 base, J lost 5 bases, and 13 bases lay in between. Here the CDR3 reads CASSESSGAGDTQYF. The CDR3 nucleotides read TGTGCCAGCAGTGAATCGTCGGGGGCCGGAGATACGCAGTATTTT. Using reference TRBV25-1 and TRBJ2-3 for the parts outside the CDR3, the full variable domain is EADIYQTPRYLVIGTGKKITLECSQTMGHDKMYWYQQDPGMELHLIHYSYGVNSTEKGDLSSESTVSRIRTEHFPLTLESARPSHTSQYLCASSESSGAGDTQYFGPGTRLTVL.

This clonotype was picked up many times. This chain links TRBV12-3 or TRBV12-4 with TRBJ2-1; 8 nucleotides agree with TRBD2. This CDR3 has 17 amino acids. The J segment lost 2 bases and the V segment lost 7 bases, leaving 13 bases of the junction unmatched. The CDR3 loop reads CASMVVFPGLAYNEQFF. The CDR3 bases are TGTGCCAGCATGGTTGTCTTTCCGGGACTAGCCTACAATGAGCAGTTCTTC.

This clonotype was picked up a small number of times. The genes are TRBV10-3 and TRBJ2-7; 10 nucleotides match TRBD1. Germline lookup yields CDR1 ENHRY and CDR2 SYGVKD. The CDR3 consists of 13 residues. The V segment lost 10 bases and the J segment 2 bases; nucleotides outside the gene matches: 5. The DNA for the CDR3 is TGTGCCAACCGGACAGGGGGGGCCTACGAGCAGTACTTC. Protein sequence: CANRTGGAYEQYF.

The V call is TRBV5-1, the J call TRBJ1-6; 8 bases are shared with TRBD1. CDR3 length equals 15 residues. V trimming: 4 bases; J trimming: 9 bases; junction bases outside the gene matches: 9. Germline V gene lookup returns CDR1 SGHRS and CDR2 YFSETQ. DNA of the CDR3: TGCGCCAGCAGCACCCAGACAGGGGTCGGTTCACCCCTCCACTTT. Translating gives CASSTQTGVGSPLHF.

The sample holds many counts of this clonotype. The CDR3: CASSAGTGPYGYTF. Here the CDR3 DNA reads TGTGCCAGCAGCGCCGGGACAGGGCCCTATGGCTACACCTTC. The chain carries TRBV28 and TRBJ1-2, with TRBD1 identical over 9 bases. The CDR3 has 14 residues. With V trimmed by 6 bases and J by 4 bases, 6 bases remained unmatched. Germline V gene lookup returns CDR1 MDHEN and CDR2 SYDVKM.

This clonotype came up many times. The chain links TRBV10-3 to TRBJ2-7; 9 bases agree with TRBD2. V gave up 2 bases and J gave up 9 bases; unmatched junction bases: 11. Per the germline V gene, CDR1 is ENHRY and CDR2 is SYGVKD. CDR3 length equals 15 residues. The DNA of the CDR3 is TGTGCCATCAGTGAGACCACTAGCGGGCCCCTAGTGCAGTACTTC. As protein: CAISETTSGPLVQYF.

At least ten counts were recorded for this clonotype. The V and J genes are TRBV29-1 and TRBJ1-6; TRBD1 might be the D (5 bases). The CDR3 length is 14 residues. CDR1 SQVTM and CDR2 ANQGSEA come from the germline V gene. Trimming shortened V by 4 bases and J by 10 bases, and 17 bases separated the two germline ends. The CDR3 loop is CSVAVGDLDSPLHF. The CDR3, as DNA: TGCAGCGTTGCGGTTGGGGACCTGGACTCACCCCTCCACTTT.

Worth noting for this clonotype: A clone one base away is much larger, so this may be a read error. The V and J genes are TRBV12-3 or TRBV12-4 and TRBJ1-2; TRBD1 aligns across 7 bases. This CDR3 is 15 amino acids long. The V segment lost 6 bases and the J segment 4 bases; nucleotides outside the gene matches: 11. In nucleotides, the CDR3 is TGTGCCAGCAGGCCAACGACAGGGAGTAGCTATGGCTACACCTTC. Translation gives CASRPTTGSSYGYTF.

This clonotype was picked up a small number of times. This sequence joins TRBV5-1 and TRBJ2-7; 8 bases are shared with TRBD2. The CDR3 runs 14 residues. CDR1 is SGHRS and CDR2 is YFSETQ in the germline V gene. V trimming: 0 bases; J trimming: 7 bases; junction bases outside the gene matches: 6. CDR3 in DNA: TGCGCCAGCAGCTTGGGGCGGGGGGCCGGGGAGCAGTACTTC. Its translation: CASSLGRGAGEQYF.

This clonotype was detected many times. As DNA, the CDR3 is TGTGCCAGCAGGCCACAGGTCTCCTACGAGCAGTACTTC. Its translation: CASRPQVSYEQYF. The chain couples TRBV12-3 or TRBV12-4 to TRBJ2-7; TRBD1 might be the D (5 bases). The CDR3 is 13 amino acids. V shed 6 bases and J shed 0 bases, with 9 bases lying between them.

This clonotype was counted ten times or more. The chain links TRBV11-3 to TRBJ2-1; D ambiguous. The germline CDR1 and CDR2 sequences are SGHNT and YENEEA. This CDR3 has 15 amino acids. Trimming took 3 bases from V and 2 from J, leaving 11 bases between them. The CDR3 region is CASSFAESPYNEQFF. The CDR3, as DNA: TGTGCCAGCAGCTTCGCGGAATCCCCCTACAATGAGCAGTTCTTC.

V usage is TRBV9 and J usage is TRBJ2-7; D is undetermined. V was shortened by 3 bases and J by 0 bases, with 16 bases between the two germline ends. The CDR3 is 16 amino acids. Germline V CDR1 and CDR2: SGDLS, YYNGEE. DNA of the CDR3: TGTGCCAGCAGCGCCACTGGGCAGTCCTTCTCCTACGAGCAGTACTTC. This gives the protein CASSATGQSFSYEQYF.